Below, 20 T cell receptor beta chains from the same sample are listed, as sequenced in a study of post-analysis software for immune sequencing data. Notes on the study in general: Five TRBV segments appeared more often in patients than in controls, and TRBV5-6, TRBV5-1 and TRBV20-1 were among these.

No antigen has been assigned to these receptors. Researchers reported that TCR beta cDNA libraries carried unique molecular identifiers. TCRdb itself ran the PCR reads through MiXCR, one entry per CDR3 protein. The table includes about 500,000 distinct CDR3 sequences, under 55% detected once. Sequenced: blood. These receptors were taken from a girl aged 10-17 years with multiple sclerosis.

This clonotype was detected a few times. CDR3 loop: CSGSPGPYYEQYF. In DNA form, the CDR3 reads TGCAGTGGGTCCCCGGGGCCCTACTACGAGCAGTACTTC. V usage is TRBV20-1 and J usage is TRBJ2-7; either TRBD1 or TRBD2 may fit D (5 bases each). The CDR3 runs 13 residues. Germline V gene sequence: CDR1 DFQATT, CDR2 SNEGSKA (reference sequence). The ends were cut back, 7 bases at V and 3 bases at J, with 16 bases in the middle.

This clonotype was recorded a few times. The gene calls are TRBV27 and TRBJ2-7; 8 nucleotides align to TRBD2. The germline V gene encodes CDR1 MNHEY and CDR2 SMNVEV (reference sequence). The CDR3 length is 13 residues. V shed 6 bases, J shed 0 bases, and the junction held 1 base outside the gene matches. The CDR3 nucleotides are TGTGCCAGCAGGGGGACTAGCTCCTACGAGCAGTACTTC. Residues: CASRGTSSYEQYF.

This clonotype was counted a few times. DNA for the CDR3: TGTGCCAGCAGTGTACTAGCGGGTCAACCCGACCTTCGGGAGCAGTTCTTC. This codes for CASSVLAGQPDLREQFF. V gene TRBV2 combines with J gene TRBJ2-1; TRBD2 matches at 9 bases. CDR3 size: 17 residues. V was clipped by 4 bases and J by 10 bases; unmatched bases: 17. CDR1 SNHLY and CDR2 FYNNEI come from the germline V gene. The whole variable domain, filled in from reference TRBV2 and TRBJ2-1, reads EPEVTQTPSHQVTQMGQEVILRCVPISNHLYFYWYRQILGQKVEFLVSFYNNEISEKSEIFDDQFSVERPDGSNFTLKIRSTKLEDSAMYFCASSVLAGQPDLREQFFGPGTRLTVL.

A few counts support this clonotype. V is TRBV9 and J is TRBJ1-6; the D gene is possibly TRBD1 (5 bases). The germline V gene has CDR1 SGDLS and CDR2 YYNGEE. Trimming took off 3 bases at V and 7 bases at J, with 14 bases between the two ends. The CDR3 totals 15 residues. This CDR3 reads CASSAPGGLNSPLHF. In DNA form, the CDR3 reads TGTGCCAGCAGCGCCCCGGGGGGGTTAAATTCACCCCTCCACTTT.

This chain links TRBV7-2 with TRBJ2-7, with TRBD2 matching over 9 bases. Judging by the DNA end, TRBJ2-5 fits better; the J call may be wrong. The CDR3 covers 13 residues. Germline values: CDR1 SGHTA, CDR2 FQGNSA. The CDR3 DNA reads as TGTGCCAGCAGCCAGGGACTAGCAGAGACCCAGTACTTC. Translation: CASSQGLAETQYF.

CDR3 bases: TGTGCCAGCAGTGGCAAGCAGGGGTTTCCAGGCTACGAGCAGTACTTC. It yields the protein CASSGKQGFPGYEQYF. The rearrangement joins TRBV25-1 to TRBJ2-4; possibly TRBD1 for D (6 bases). The J call may be wrong; the DNA end is better matched by TRBJ2-7. Germline V gene sequence: CDR1 MGHDK, CDR2 SYGVNS. The CDR3 is 16 amino acids.

The chain carries TRBV29-1 and TRBJ2-4; perhaps D is TRBD1 or TRBD2 (5 bases each). The DNA matches TRBJ2-7 better at its end, which makes the J call doubtful. The CDR3 extends over 12 amino acids. The germline V gene has CDR1 SQVTM and CDR2 ANQGSEA. The chain's CDR3 is CSAPGPGTEQYF. CDR3 nucleotides: TGCAGCGCCCCCGGCCCAGGGACCGAGCAGTACTTC.

There are a few counts of this clonotype. The V call is TRBV7-9, the J call TRBJ2-3; TRBD2 aligns across 10 bases. The CDR3 extends over 18 amino acids. Trimming at V came to 6 bases and at J to 4 bases, leaving 16 bases not matched to a gene. CDR1 and CDR2 from the germline V gene are SEHNR and FQNEAQ (reference sequence). This CDR3 reads CASRPSHEREGPADTQYF. CDR3 DNA sequence: TGTGCCAGCAGGCCGAGTCACGAGCGGGAGGGCCCTGCAGATACGCAGTATTTT.

This sequence joins TRBV7-2 and TRBJ2-7; no clear D gene. The CDR3 sequence is 12 residues long. V shed 5 bases and J shed 6 bases, with 11 bases lying between them. Germline V lookup: CDR1 SGHTA, CDR2 FQGNSA. CDR3 sequence reads: CASSIQTGEQYF. The CDR3 DNA follows: TGTGCCAGCAGCATACAGACCGGCGAGCAGTACTTC.

V is TRBV12-3 or TRBV12-4 and J is TRBJ1-2; possible D gene TRBD1, 5 bases. The CDR3 runs 13 residues. V lost 5 bases to trimming and J lost 8 bases, with 15 bases between them. CDR3 loop: CASSPGGERGYTF. The CDR3 coding sequence is TGTGCCAGCAGTCCGGGAGGGGAGAGAGGCTACACCTTC.

This clonotype was observed a few times. V and J are TRBV20-1 and TRBJ2-3, with 8 bases lining up with TRBD2. Germline lookup yields CDR1 DFQATT and CDR2 SNEGSKA (reference sequence). CDR3 length: 16 amino acids. Trimming cost V 3 bases and J 2 bases; bases outside gene matches: 10. The CDR3 spells CSASAPSGRYTDTQYF. The CDR3 DNA sequence: TGCAGTGCTAGTGCGCCTAGCGGGCGTTACACAGATACGCAGTATTTT.

The rearrangement uses TRBV20-1 and TRBJ1-2; 9 positions match TRBD1. The V gene's germline CDR1 is DFQATT and CDR2 SNEGSKA (reference sequence). The CDR3 loop spans 14 amino acids. The trim removed 5 bases at V and 1 base at J, leaving 5 bases unmatched. The CDR3 DNA sequence: TGCAGTGCTTTCGGGACAGGGAGTAACTATGGCTACACCTTC. Its protein product is CSAFGTGSNYGYTF.

The CDR3 region has the DNA TGCAGTGCGCGACTAGCGGTTCCCACAGATACGCAGTATTTT. Translation gives CSARLAVPTDTQYF. The chain carries TRBV20-1 and TRBJ2-3; 9 bases are a match to TRBD2. This CDR3 has 14 amino acids. In germline, CDR1 is DFQATT, CDR2 SNEGSKA (reference sequence). Trimming took 6 bases from V and 2 from J; bases not matched to a gene: 6.

A few counts support this clonotype. The chain joins TRBV20-1 to TRBJ1-5; D might be TRBD1 (6 bases). Between the trimmed V and J ends, which lost 5 bases and 6 bases, there was a span of 17 bases. Germline CDR1 DFQATT, CDR2 SNEGSKA (reference sequence). CDR3 size: 14 residues. The CDR3 spells CSAPQGGGVQPQHF. CDR3 in DNA: TGCAGTGCTCCACAGGGAGGTGGGGTTCAGCCCCAGCATTTT.

The V call is TRBV12-3 or TRBV12-4, the J call TRBJ2-1, with 9 bases matching TRBD1. J lost 2 bases, V lost 3 bases, and 14 bases had no gene match. The CDR3 has 19 amino acids. CDR3 DNA: TGTGCCAGCAGTTTGTTGATTCCCGGGACAGGGAAGACCTACAATGAGCAGTTCTTC. It specifies CASSLLIPGTGKTYNEQFF.

This clonotype appeared a few times. The rearrangement joins TRBV20-1 to TRBJ2-3, with TRBD1 matching over 8 bases. Unmatched junction bases numbered 10, after V lost 0 bases and J lost 5 bases. The CDR3 loop spans 16 amino acids. CDR1 and CDR2 (germline): DFQATT, SNEGSKA (reference sequence). The CDR3 reads CSARDSTGVGGDTQYF. As DNA, the CDR3 is TGCAGTGCTAGAGATTCGACAGGGGTTGGGGGAGATACGCAGTATTTT.

The chain is built from TRBV18 and TRBJ1-2; D uncertain. CDR1 and CDR2 from the germline V gene are KGHSH and LQKENI. CDR3 size: 12 residues. Trimming removed 3 bases at V and 8 bases at J, with 10 bases between. In DNA, the CDR3 is TGTGCCAGCTCACCTGGTAAGGGAGGCTACACCTTC. It specifies CASSPGKGGYTF.

This clonotype was seen a handful of times. The chain joins TRBV20-1 to TRBJ2-3, with 10 positions matching TRBD2. This CDR3 is built from 16 residues. V dropped 3 bases and J dropped 2; count of bases not matched to a gene: 8. Germline V gene sequence: CDR1 DFQATT, CDR2 SNEGSKA (reference sequence). The CDR3 DNA sequence: TGCAGTGCTAGGAAACGGACTAGCGGTGACACAGATACGCAGTATTTT. Protein product: CSARKRTSGDTDTQYF.

The V call is TRBV29-1, the J call TRBJ2-5; 8 bases agree with TRBD1. Germline trimming cut 4 bases from V and 5 bases from J; bases unmatched to any gene: 6. CDR3 length equals 13 residues. CDR1 SQVTM and CDR2 ANQGSEA come from the germline V gene. The CDR3 region is CSVARGRGETQYF. CDR3 DNA: TGCAGCGTTGCCAGGGGGCGCGGGGAGACCCAGTACTTC.

There are a few counts of this clonotype. The V and J genes are TRBV2 and TRBJ2-5; D might be TRBD2 (5 bases). The V and J ends lost 9 bases and 3 bases respectively, with 11 bases between them. The CDR3 is 12 amino acids. Germline lookup yields CDR1 SNHLY and CDR2 FYNNEI. The CDR3 DNA reads as TGTGCCAGTGGGCTAGCCAAAGAGACCCAGTACTTC. Its protein is CASGLAKETQYF.